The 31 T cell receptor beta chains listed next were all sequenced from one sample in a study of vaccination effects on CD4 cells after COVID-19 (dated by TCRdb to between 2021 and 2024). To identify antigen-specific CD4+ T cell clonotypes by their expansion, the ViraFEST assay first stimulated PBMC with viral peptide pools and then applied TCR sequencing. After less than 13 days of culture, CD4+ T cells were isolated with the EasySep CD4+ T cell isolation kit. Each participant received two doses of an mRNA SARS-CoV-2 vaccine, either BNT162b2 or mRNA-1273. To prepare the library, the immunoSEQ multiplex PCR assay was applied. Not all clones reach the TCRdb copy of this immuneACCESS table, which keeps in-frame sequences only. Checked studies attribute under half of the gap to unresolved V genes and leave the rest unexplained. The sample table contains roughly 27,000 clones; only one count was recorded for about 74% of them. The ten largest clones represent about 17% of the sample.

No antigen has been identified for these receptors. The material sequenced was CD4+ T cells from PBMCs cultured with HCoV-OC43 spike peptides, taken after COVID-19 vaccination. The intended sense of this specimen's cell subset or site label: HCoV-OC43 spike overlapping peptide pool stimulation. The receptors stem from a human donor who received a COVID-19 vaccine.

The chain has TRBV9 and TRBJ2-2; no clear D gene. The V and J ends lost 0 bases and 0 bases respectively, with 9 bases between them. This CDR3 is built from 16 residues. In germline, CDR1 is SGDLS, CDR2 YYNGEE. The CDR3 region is CASSVDQSTNTGELFF. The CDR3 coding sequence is TGTGCCAGCAGCGTAGACCAATCTACGAACACCGGGGAGCTGTTTTTT.

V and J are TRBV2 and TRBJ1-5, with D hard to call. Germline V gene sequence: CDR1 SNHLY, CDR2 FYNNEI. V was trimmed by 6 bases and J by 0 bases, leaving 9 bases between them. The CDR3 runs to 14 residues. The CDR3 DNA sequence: TGTGCCAGCAGCAGTTATTATAGCAATCAGCCCCAGCATTTT. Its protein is CASSSYYSNQPQHF.

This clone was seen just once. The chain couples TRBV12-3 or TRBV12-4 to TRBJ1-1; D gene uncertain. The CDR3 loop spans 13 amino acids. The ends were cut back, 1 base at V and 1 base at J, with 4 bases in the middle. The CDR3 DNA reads TGTGCCAGCAGTTTAGAAGGGAACACTGAAGCTTTCTTT. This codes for CASSLEGNTEAFF.

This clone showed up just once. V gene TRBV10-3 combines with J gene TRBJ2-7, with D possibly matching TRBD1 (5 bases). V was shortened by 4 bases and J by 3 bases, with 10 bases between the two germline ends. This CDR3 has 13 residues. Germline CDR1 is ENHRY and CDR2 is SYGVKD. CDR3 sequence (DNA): TGTGCCATCAGTGGTCCTCAGGGCTACGAGCAGTACTTC. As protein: CAISGPQGYEQYF.

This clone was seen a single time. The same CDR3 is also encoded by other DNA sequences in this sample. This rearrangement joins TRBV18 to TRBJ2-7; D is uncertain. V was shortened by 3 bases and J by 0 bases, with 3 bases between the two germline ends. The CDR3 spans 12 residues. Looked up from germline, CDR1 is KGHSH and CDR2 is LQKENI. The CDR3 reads CASSPSSYEQYF. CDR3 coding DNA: TGTGCCAGCTCACCGAGCTCCTACGAGCAGTACTTC.

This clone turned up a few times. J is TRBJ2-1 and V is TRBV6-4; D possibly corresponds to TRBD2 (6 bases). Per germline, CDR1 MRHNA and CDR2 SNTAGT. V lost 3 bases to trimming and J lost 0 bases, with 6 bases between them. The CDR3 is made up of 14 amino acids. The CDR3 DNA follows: TGTGCCAGCAGTGAGGAGGGCTCCTACAATGAGCAGTTCTTC. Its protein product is CASSEEGSYNEQFF.

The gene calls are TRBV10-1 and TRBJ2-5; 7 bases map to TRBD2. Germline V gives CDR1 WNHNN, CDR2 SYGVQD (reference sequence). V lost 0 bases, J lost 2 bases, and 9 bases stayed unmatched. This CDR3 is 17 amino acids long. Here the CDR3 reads CASSESPAGTSQETQYF. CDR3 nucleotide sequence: TGCGCCAGCAGTGAGTCGCCAGCGGGAACCTCACAAGAGACCCAGTACTTC.

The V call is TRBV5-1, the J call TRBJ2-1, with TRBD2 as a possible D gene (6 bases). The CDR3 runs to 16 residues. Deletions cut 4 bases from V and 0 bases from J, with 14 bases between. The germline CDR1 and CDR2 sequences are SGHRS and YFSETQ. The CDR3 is CASSPQDGSSYNEQFF. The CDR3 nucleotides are TGCGCCAGCAGCCCGCAAGACGGGAGCTCCTACAATGAGCAGTTCTTC.

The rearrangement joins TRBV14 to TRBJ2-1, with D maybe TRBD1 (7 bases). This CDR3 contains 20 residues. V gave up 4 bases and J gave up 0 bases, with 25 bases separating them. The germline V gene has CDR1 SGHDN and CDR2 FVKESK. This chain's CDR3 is CASSLTGLIGGLSSYNEQFF. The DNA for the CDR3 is TGTGCCAGCAGCCTTACGGGACTTATAGGGGGCTTGAGCTCCTACAATGAGCAGTTCTTC. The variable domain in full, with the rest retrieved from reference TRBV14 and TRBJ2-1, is EAGVTQFPSHSVIEKGQTVTLRCDPISGHDNLYWYRRVMGKEIKFLLHFVKESKQDESGMPNNRFLAERTGGTYSTLKVQPAELEDSGVYFCASSLTGLIGGLSSYNEQFFGPGTRLTVL.

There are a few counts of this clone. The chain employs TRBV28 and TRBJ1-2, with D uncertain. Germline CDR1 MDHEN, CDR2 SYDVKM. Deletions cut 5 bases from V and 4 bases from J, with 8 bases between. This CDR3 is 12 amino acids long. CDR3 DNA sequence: TGTGCCAGCAGTGCTCAGACCTATGGCTACACCTTC. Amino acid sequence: CASSAQTYGYTF.

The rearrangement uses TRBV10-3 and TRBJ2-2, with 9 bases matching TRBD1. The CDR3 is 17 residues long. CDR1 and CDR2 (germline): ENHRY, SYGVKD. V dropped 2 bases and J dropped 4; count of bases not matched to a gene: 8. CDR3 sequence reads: CAISEVRQGVRTGELFF. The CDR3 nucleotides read TGTGCCATCAGTGAGGTTAGACAGGGGGTGCGCACCGGGGAGCTGTTTTTT.

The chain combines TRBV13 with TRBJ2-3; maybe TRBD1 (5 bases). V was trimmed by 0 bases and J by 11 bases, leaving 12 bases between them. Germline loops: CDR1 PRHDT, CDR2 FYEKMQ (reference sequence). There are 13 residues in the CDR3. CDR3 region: CASSLGGATLQYF. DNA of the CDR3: TGTGCCAGCAGCTTAGGAGGGGCGACGTTGCAGTATTTT.

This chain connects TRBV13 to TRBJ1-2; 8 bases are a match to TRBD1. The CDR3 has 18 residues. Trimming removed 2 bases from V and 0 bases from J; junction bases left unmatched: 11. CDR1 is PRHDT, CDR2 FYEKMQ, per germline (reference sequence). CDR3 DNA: TGTGCCAGCAGCTTATTTTCAGGGGGCCTGCTAACTAACTATGGCTACACCTTC. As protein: CASSLFSGGLLTNYGYTF.

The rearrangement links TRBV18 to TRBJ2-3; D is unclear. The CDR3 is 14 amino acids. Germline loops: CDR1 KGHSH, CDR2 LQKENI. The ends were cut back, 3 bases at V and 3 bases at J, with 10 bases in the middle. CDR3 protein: CASSPPTRTDTQYF. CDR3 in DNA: TGTGCCAGCTCACCCCCTACACGGACAGATACGCAGTATTTT.

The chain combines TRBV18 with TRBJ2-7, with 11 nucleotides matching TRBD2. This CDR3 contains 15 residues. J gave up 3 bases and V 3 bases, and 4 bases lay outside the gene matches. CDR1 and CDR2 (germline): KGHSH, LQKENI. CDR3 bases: TGTGCCAGCTCACCCGCTAGCGGGGGGAACTACGAGCAGTACTTC. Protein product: CASSPASGGNYEQYF.

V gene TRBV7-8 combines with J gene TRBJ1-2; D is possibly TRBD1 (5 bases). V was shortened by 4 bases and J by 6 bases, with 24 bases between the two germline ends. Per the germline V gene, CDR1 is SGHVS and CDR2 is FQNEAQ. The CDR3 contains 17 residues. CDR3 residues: CASSSRRDGLSGNGYTF. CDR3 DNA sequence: TGTGCCAGCAGCTCCAGGCGGGACGGACTCAGTGGGAATGGCTACACCTTC.

For the CDR3, the DNA is TGTGCCAGCAGCTTGGGAGGCCAGGTCGACTACAATGAGCAGTTCTTC. It yields the protein CASSLGGQVDYNEQFF. V is TRBV5-4 and J is TRBJ2-1; D gene uncertain. Trimming took 0 bases from V and 3 from J, leaving 13 bases between them. CDR1 is SGHNT and CDR2 is YYREEE in the germline V gene (reference sequence). The CDR3 has 16 residues.

The CDR3 bases are TGTGCCAGCAAAATTAGGACAGGGAACGAAAACGAGCAGTACTTC. Translation: CASKIRTGNENEQYF. The V gene is TRBV2, the J gene TRBJ2-7, with 8 positions matching TRBD1. This CDR3 is 15 amino acids long. Per germline, CDR1 SNHLY and CDR2 FYNNEI. With 7 bases clipped from V and 5 bases from J, the junction kept 13 bases outside the gene matches.

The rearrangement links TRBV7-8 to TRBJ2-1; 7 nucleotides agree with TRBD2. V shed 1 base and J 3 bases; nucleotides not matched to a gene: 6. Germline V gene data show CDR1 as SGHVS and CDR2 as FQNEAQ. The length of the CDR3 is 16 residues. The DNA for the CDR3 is TGTGCCAGCAGCTTAGGGGGGGGAGGAGGCTACAATGAGCAGTTCTTC. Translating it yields CASSLGGGGGYNEQFF.

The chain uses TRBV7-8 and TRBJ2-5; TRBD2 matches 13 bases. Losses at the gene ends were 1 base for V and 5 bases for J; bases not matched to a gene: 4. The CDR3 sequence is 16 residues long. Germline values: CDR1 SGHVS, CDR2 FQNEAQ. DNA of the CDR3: TGTGCCAGCAGCTTAGGGACTAGCGGGAGCTCTGAGACCCAGTACTTC. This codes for CASSLGTSGSSETQYF.

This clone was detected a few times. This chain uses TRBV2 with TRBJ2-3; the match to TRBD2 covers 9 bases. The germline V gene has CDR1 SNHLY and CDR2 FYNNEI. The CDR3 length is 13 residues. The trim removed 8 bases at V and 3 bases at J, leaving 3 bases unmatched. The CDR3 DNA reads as TGTGCCAGCTGGGCGGGGGGGACAGATACGCAGTATTTT. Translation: CASWAGGTDTQYF.

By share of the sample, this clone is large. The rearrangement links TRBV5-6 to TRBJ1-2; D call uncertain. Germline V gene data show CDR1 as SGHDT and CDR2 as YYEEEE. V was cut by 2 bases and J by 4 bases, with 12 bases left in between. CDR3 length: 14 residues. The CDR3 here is CASSLSGKLYGYTF. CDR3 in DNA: TGTGCCAGCAGCTTAAGTGGGAAACTCTATGGCTACACCTTC. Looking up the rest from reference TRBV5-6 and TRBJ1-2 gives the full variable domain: DAGVTQSPTHLIKTRGQQVTLRCSPKSGHDTVSWYQQALGQGPQFIFQYYEEEERQRGNFPDRFSGHQFPNYSSELNVNALLLGDSALYLCASSLSGKLYGYTFGSGTRLTVV.

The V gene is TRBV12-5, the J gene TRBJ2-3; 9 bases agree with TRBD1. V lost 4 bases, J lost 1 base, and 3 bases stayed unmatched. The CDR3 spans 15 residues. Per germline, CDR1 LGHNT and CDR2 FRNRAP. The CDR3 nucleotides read TGTGCTAGTGGTTCGTGGACAGGGGGCACAGATACGCAGTATTTT. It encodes CASGSWTGGTDTQYF.

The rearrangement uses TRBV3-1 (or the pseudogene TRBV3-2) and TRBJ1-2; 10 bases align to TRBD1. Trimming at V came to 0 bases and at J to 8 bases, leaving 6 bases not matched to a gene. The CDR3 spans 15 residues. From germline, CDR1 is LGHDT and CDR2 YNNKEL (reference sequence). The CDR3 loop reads CASSQDAGTGAGYTF. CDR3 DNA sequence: TGTGCCAGCAGCCAAGATGCAGGGACAGGGGCCGGCTACACCTTC.

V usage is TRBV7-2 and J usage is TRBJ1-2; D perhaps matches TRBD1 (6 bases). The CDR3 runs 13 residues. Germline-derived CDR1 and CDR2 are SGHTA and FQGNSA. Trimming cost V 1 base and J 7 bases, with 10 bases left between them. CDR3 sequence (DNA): TGTGCCAGCAGCTTAGACAGGGTATCTGGCTACACCTTC. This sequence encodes CASSLDRVSGYTF. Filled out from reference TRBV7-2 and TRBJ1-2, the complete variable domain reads GAGVSQSPSNKVTEKGKDVELRCDPISGHTALYWYRQSLGQGLEFLIYFQGNSAPDKSGLPSDRFSAERTGGSVSTLTIQRTQQEDSAVYLCASSLDRVSGYTFGSGTRLTVV.

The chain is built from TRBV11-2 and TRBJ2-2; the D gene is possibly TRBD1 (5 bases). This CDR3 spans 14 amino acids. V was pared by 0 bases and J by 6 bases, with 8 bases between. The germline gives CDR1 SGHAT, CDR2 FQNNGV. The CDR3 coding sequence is TGTGCCAGCAGCTTAGATCGACAGTCCGGGGAGCTGTTTTTT. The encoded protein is CASSLDRQSGELFF.

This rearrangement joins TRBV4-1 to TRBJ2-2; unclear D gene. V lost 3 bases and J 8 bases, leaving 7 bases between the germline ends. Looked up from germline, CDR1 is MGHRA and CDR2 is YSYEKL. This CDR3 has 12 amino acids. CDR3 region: CASSHTGGELFF. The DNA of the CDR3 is TGCGCCAGCAGCCACACGGGTGGGGAGCTGTTTTTT.

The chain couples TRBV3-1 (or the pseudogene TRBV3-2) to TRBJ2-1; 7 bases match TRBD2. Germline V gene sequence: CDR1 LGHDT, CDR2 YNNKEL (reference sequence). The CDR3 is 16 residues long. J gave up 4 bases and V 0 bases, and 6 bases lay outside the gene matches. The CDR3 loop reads CASSQEWASGYNEQFF. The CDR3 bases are TGTGCCAGCAGCCAAGAGTGGGCTAGCGGTTACAATGAGCAGTTCTTC.

CDR3 bases: TGCGCCAGCAGCTCCCCACATACCTACCGTGTGGACAGCGTAACAGATACGCAGTATTTT. Its translation is CASSSPHTYRVDSVTDTQYF. V and J are TRBV5-1 and TRBJ2-3, with a possible D match to TRBD1 (6 bases). The CDR3 is 20 residues long. Germline V CDR1 and CDR2: SGHRS, YFSETQ. Trimming removed 3 bases at V and 3 bases at J, with 29 bases between.

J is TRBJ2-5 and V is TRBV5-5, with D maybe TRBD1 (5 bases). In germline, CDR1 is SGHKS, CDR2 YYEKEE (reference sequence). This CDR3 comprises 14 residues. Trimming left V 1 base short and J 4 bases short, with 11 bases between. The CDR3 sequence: CASSLYQGGETQYF. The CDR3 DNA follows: TGTGCCAGCAGCTTGTATCAGGGCGGAGAGACCCAGTACTTC. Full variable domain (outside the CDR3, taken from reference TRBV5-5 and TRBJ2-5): DAGVTQSPTHLIKTRGQQVTLRCSPISGHKSVSWYQQVLGQGPQFIFQYYEKEERGRGNFPDRFSARQFPNYSSELNVNALLLGDSALYLCASSLYQGGETQYFGPGTRLLVL.

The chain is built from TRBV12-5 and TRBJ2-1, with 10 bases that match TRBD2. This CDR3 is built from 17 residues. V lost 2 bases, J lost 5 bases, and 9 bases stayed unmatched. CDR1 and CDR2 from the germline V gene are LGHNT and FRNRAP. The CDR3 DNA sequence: TGTGCTAGTGGTTTGCTCCGAGTCCTAGCGGGGGACAATGAGCAGTTCTTC. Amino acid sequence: CASGLLRVLAGDNEQFF. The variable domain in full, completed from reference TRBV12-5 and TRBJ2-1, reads DARVTQTPRHKVTEMGQEVTMRCQPILGHNTVFWYRQTMMQGLELLAYFRNRAPLDDSGMPKDRFSAEMPDATLATLKIQPSEPRDSAVYFCASGLLRVLAGDNEQFFGPGTRLTVL.